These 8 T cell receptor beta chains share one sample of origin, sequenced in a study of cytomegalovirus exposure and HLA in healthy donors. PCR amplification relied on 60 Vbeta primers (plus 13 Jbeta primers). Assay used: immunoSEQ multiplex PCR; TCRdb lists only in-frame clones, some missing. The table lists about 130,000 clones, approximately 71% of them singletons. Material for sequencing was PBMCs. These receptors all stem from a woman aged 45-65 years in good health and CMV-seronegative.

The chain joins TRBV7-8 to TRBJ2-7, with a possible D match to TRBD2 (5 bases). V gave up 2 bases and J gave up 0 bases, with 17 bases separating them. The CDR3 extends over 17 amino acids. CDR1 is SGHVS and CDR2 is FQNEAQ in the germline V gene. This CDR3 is CASSLRRVAGPSYEQYF. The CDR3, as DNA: TGTGCCAGCAGCTTACGTCGAGTTGCGGGTCCCTCCTACGAGCAGTACTTC. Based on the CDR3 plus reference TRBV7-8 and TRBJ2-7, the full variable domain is GAGVSQSPRYKVAKRGQDVALRCDPISGHVSLFWYQQALGQGPEFLTYFQNEAQLDKSGLPSDRFFAERPEGSVSTLKIQRTQQEDSAVYLCASSLRRVAGPSYEQYFGPGTRLTVT.

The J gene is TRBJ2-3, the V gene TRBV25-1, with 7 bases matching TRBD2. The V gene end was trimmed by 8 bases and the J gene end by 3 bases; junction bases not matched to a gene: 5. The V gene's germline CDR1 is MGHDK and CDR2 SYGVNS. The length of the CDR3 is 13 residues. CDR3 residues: CASLTSVTDTQYF. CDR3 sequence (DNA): TGTGCCAGCCTTACTAGCGTAACAGATACGCAGTATTTT.

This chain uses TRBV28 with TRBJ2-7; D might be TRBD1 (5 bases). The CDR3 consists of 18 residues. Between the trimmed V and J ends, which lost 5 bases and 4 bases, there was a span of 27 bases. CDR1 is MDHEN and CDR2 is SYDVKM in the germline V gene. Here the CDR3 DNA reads TGTGCCAGCAGTACCTATTCCCCTCAGGGTCCTTTTGTTTACGAGCAGTACTTC. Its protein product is CASSTYSPQGPFVYEQYF.

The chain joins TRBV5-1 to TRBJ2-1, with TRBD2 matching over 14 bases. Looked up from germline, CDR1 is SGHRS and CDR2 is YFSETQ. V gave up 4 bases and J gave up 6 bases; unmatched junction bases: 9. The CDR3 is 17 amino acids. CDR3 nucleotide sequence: TGCGCCAGCAGCCTACCGGGACTAGCGGGAGTTTCCAATGAGCAGTTCTTC. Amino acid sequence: CASSLPGLAGVSNEQFF.

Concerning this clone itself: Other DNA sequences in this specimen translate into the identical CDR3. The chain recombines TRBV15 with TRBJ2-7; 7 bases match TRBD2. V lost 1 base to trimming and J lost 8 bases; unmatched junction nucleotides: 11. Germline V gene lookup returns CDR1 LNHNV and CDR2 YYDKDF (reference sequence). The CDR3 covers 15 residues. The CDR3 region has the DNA TGTGCCACCAGCAGAGGGGGAGGGACGTCCTCCAAGCAGTACTTC. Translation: CATSRGGGTSSKQYF.

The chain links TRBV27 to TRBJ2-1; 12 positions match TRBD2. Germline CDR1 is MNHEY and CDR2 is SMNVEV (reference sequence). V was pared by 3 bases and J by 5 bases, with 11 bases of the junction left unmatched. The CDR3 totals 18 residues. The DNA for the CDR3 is TGTGCCAGCAGTTTCGGGACTAGCGGGCTCCGTCTTCACAATGAGCAGTTCTTC. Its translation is CASSFGTSGLRLHNEQFF.

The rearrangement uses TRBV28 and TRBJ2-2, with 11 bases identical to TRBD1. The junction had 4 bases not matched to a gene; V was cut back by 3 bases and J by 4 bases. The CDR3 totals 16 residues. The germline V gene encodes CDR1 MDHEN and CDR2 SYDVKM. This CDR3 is CASSFQDRGLTGELFF. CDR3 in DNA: TGTGCCAGCAGTTTCCAGGACAGGGGGCTCACCGGGGAGCTGTTTTTT.

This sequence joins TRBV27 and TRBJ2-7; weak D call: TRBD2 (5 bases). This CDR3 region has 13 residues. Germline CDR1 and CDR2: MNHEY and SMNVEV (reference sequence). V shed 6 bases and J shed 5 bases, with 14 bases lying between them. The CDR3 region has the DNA TGTGCCAGCAGAAAGGACTGGCTTGACGAGCAGTACTTC. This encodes CASRKDWLDEQYF.